This is a list of T cell receptor beta chains from one sample in a study of CD8+ T cells in alopecia areata. Profiled with immunoSEQ multiplex PCR; TCRdb holds only in-frame clones, not every one. The sample consists of more than 110,000 clones, roughly four fifths of them appearing once. This material consisted of CD8+ T cells sorted from blood, taken at week 4, from a patient treated with tofacitinib. The receptors derive from a human donor with alopecia areata. CDR3s include the opening cysteine and the closing phenylalanine or tryptophan. D genes are given only for firm matches. Not all rows give a size; the values are once, few, many and, for expanded clones, a class.

j_call cdr3_length clone_size d_call v_call cdr3_nt cdr3_aa
TRBJ2-3 12 few NA TRBV6-5 TGTGCCAGCAGTTCGACTGTGGGTACGCAGTATTTT CASSSTVGTQYF
TRBJ2-1 14 NA NA TRBV6-5 TGTGCCAGCAGTTACCCAGGAGGCCGCAATGAGCAGTTCTTC CASSYPGGRNEQFF
TRBJ2-5 14 NA TRBD1 TRBV19 TGTGCCAGTAGACAGGGGCAGAACCAAGAGACCCAGTACTTC CASRQGQNQETQYF
TRBJ2-1 15 NA TRBD1 TRBV4-1 TGCGCCAGCAGCCTGTCCGGGACAGGGGTCAATGAGCAGTTCTTC CASSLSGTGVNEQFF
TRBJ2-3 15 NA NA TRBV27 TGTGCCAGCAGTTTTGGATGGGGGCTGGGGGATACGCAGTATTTT CASSFGWGLGDTQYF
TRBJ2-1 11 NA NA TRBV7-9 TGTGCCAGCAGCTTATCCAATGAGCAGTTCTTC CASSLSNEQFF
TRBJ2-3 15 NA TRBD2 TRBV19 TGTGCCAGTAGTTCCACTAGCGGGGGTACAGATACGCAGTATTTT CASSSTSGGTDTQYF
TRBJ2-1 12 NA NA TRBV29-1 TGCAGCGTTTCACTCTCCTACAATGAGCAGTTCTTC CSVSLSYNEQFF
TRBJ2-3 16 NA TRBD1 TRBV7-9 TGTGCCAGCAGCTACGGGGACAGGGAGTTCACAGATACGCAGTATTTT CASSYGDREFTDTQYF
TRBJ2-7 15 NA NA TRBV7-6 TGTGCCAGCAGCTTAGCGACTTTTGCTCAGGGCGAGCAGTACTTC CASSLATFAQGEQYF
TRBJ1-1 14 NA NA TRBV2 TGTGCCAGCAGTGAAGCGGGCATGAACACTGAAGCTTTCTTT CASSEAGMNTEAFF
TRBJ1-1 14 NA NA TRBV6-5 TGTGCCAGCACCCCCGGCCCAGGAGGGGGTGAAGCTTTCTTT CASTPGPGGGEAFF
TRBJ2-2 17 NA NA TRBV13 TGTGCCAGCAGCTTAGCCCTTGGTCCAACGAACACCGGGGAGCTGTTTTTT CASSLALGPTNTGELFF
TRBJ2-3 18 NA TRBD2 TRBV7-2 TGTGCCAGCAGCTCCCGAGAGGGGAGCGGGGGCCCTGGAGGGACGCAGTATTTT CASSSREGSGGPGGTQYF
TRBJ2-1 13 NA NA TRBV10-3 TGTGCCATCAGTGAGGTATCCCACGATGAGCAGTTCTTC CAISEVSHDEQFF
TRBJ1-6 15 NA NA TRBV28 TGTGCCAGCAGTTTCGGGCCCGGAGATTCTTCACCCCTCCACTTT CASSFGPGDSSPLHF
TRBJ2-7 12 NA TRBD1 TRBV30 TGTGCCTGGACCGACAGGGTCTACGAGCAGTACTTC CAWTDRVYEQYF
TRBJ2-7 18 NA NA TRBV5-6 TGTGCCAGCAGCTCGCCAAGGGACGGTCCTTTCGTGACCTACGAGCAGTACTTC CASSSPRDGPFVTYEQYF
TRBJ2-3 15 once NA TRBV4-1 TGCGCCAGCAGCAAACGGACAGAAAGCACAGATACGCAGTATTTT CASSKRTESTDTQYF
TRBJ2-5 14 few NA TRBV21-1 TGTGCCAGCAGCAGCCACAGGGCCCAAGAGACCCAGTACTTC CASSSHRAQETQYF
TRBJ1-1 12 once NA TRBV4-1 TGCGCCAGCAGCCAAGCAGGTGGGAAAGCTTTCTTT CASSQAGGKAFF
TRBJ2-7 14 NA NA TRBV27 TGTGCCAGCAGTTCCGGGACAATCCCCTACGAGCAGTACTTC CASSSGTIPYEQYF
TRBJ2-3 15 NA NA TRBV15 TGTGCCACCAGCAGAGGTGTGGGGGACACAGATACGCAGTATTTT CATSRGVGDTDTQYF
TRBJ2-2 13 NA NA TRBV13 TGTGCCAGCAGCTTAATTAAGACCGGGGAGCTGTTTTTT CASSLIKTGELFF
TRBJ1-1 12 few NA TRBV29-1 TGCAGCGTTGAAGAGAGGACAGAGCAAGCTTTCTTT CSVEERTEQAFF
TRBJ2-2 15 NA NA TRBV7-8 TGTGCCAGCAGCTCTCGGACAGCGAACACCGGGGAGCTGTTTTTT CASSSRTANTGELFF
TRBJ2-3 15 NA TRBD1 TRBV2 TGTGCCAGCAGCCCTCACAGGGGCCGGACAGATACGCAGTATTTT CASSPHRGRTDTQYF
TRBJ1-6 18 NA TRBD1 TRBV29-1 TGCAGCGTTGAAGAGGGGGGACAGGGAAATTGGGATAATTCACCCCTCCACTTT CSVEEGGQGNWDNSPLHF
TRBJ2-2 12 NA NA TRBV10-3 TGTGCCATCATTTCGACGACCGGGGAGCTGTTTTTT CAIISTTGELFF
TRBJ2-2 18 NA NA TRBV7-9 TGTGCCAGCAGCCCACTCAGTGGGGAAATTATTAACACCGGGGAGCTGTTTTTT CASSPLSGEIINTGELFF
TRBJ2-3 15 once TRBD1 TRBV29-1 TGCAGCGCCGCAGGACAGGACAGGGGCACAGATGCGCAGTATTTT CSAAGQDRGTDAQYF
TRBJ2-5 15 NA NA TRBV27 TGTGCCAGCAGCGAGTATGGACAGAGCCAAGAGACCCAGTACTTC CASSEYGQSQETQYF
TRBJ1-1 12 NA TRBD1 TRBV5-6 TGTGCCAGCAGTCCAGGGGGCACTGAAGCTTTCTTT CASSPGGTEAFF
TRBJ2-7 13 NA NA TRBV7-9 TGTGCCAGCAGCTTAAGACAGGACTACGAGCAGTACTTC CASSLRQDYEQYF
TRBJ1-1 13 NA TRBD1 TRBV6-1 TGTGCCAGCAGTGCATCAGGGGGCACTGAAGCTTTCTTT CASSASGGTEAFF
TRBJ2-5 18 NA TRBD2 TRBV29-1 TGCAGCGTTGAAGGAATACGGACTAGCGGGGGGATCCAAGAGACCCAGTACTTC CSVEGIRTSGGIQETQYF
TRBJ2-7 15 NA NA TRBV4-1 TGCGCCAGCAGCCAAGGCGTAGACAGATCCTACGAGCAGTACTTC CASSQGVDRSYEQYF
TRBJ1-1 12 few TRBD1 TRBV7-9 TGTGCCAGCAGCTCCGGGACAGTTGAAGCTTTCTTT CASSSGTVEAFF
TRBJ1-1 15 NA NA TRBV6-5 TGTGCCAGCAGTTACGGGGTCGGGGGGAACACTGAAGCTTTCTTT CASSYGVGGNTEAFF
TRBJ1-2 15 NA NA TRBV4-1 TGCGCCAGCAGCCAAGTCGAAGGGACGACGGATGGCTACACCTTC CASSQVEGTTDGYTF
TRBJ1-1 15 once NA TRBV7-6 TGTGCCAGCAGCTTAGCCCAAGGGAGGAACACTGAAGCTTTCTTT CASSLAQGRNTEAFF
TRBJ2-3 16 NA TRBD2 TRBV7-9 TGTGCCAGCAGCTTACCCGCTAGCGGGGACCGTCCTTCGCAGTATTTT CASSLPASGDRPSQYF